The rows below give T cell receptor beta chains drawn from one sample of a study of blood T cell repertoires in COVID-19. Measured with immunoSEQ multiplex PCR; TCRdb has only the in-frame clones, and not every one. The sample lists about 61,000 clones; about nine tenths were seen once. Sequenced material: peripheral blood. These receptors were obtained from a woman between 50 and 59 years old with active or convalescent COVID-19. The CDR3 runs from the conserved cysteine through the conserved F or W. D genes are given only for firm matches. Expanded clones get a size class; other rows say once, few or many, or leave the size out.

CDR3nt: TGCGCCAGCAGCAGACAGGGGGCGCGATCCTCCGGGGAGCTGTTTTTT
CDR3aa: CASSRQGARSSGELFF
d_gene: TRBD1
v_gene: TRBV5-1
j_gene: TRBJ2-2
abundance: .

CDR3nt: TGTGCCAGCAGCCAAGATCTGGTCGGGGTGGCCTACGAGCAGTACTTC
CDR3aa: CASSQDLVGVAYEQYF
d_gene: .
v_gene: TRBV4-2
j_gene: TRBJ2-7
abundance: .

CDR3nt: TGTGCCAGCAGCCCTGAGACAGGGTGGTATGAGCAGTTCTTC
CDR3aa: CASSPETGWYEQFF
d_gene: TRBD1
v_gene: TRBV14
j_gene: TRBJ2-1
abundance: .

CDR3nt: TGTGCCAGCAGTAACTATGCAGGGGCCGAGCAGTACTTC
CDR3aa: CASSNYAGAEQYF
d_gene: .
v_gene: TRBV6-4
j_gene: TRBJ2-7
abundance: .

CDR3nt: TGTGCCAGCAGTTTGATAGGGGGTGGAGGCAATCAGCCCCAGCATTTT
CDR3aa: CASSLIGGGGNQPQHF
d_gene: .
v_gene: TRBV28
j_gene: TRBJ1-5
abundance: .

CDR3nt: TGTGCCAGCAGCCGAGACAGGGACTTGGGTAGTGGCACGCAGTATTTT
CDR3aa: CASSRDRDLGSGTQYF
d_gene: .
v_gene: TRBV3-1/TRBV3-2
j_gene: TRBJ2-3
abundance: .

CDR3nt: TGTGCCAGCAGTTACGCCAGGGCGAACTCACCCCTCCACTTT
CDR3aa: CASSYARANSPLHF
d_gene: .
v_gene: TRBV6-5
j_gene: TRBJ1-6
abundance: few

CDR3nt: TGTGCCAGTACCCTAGGGCCACAGGGGAACTATGGCTACACCTTC
CDR3aa: CASTLGPQGNYGYTF
d_gene: TRBD1
v_gene: TRBV19
j_gene: TRBJ1-2
abundance: .

CDR3nt: TGTGCCAGCAGTTTAGGCGACAGGGGGCGCACTGAAGCTTTCTTT
CDR3aa: CASSLGDRGRTEAFF
d_gene: TRBD1
v_gene: TRBV28
j_gene: TRBJ1-1
abundance: .

CDR3nt: TGTGCCAGCAGCTGGAAGGGAGTCGGTGAAGCTTTCTTT
CDR3aa: CASSWKGVGEAFF
d_gene: .
v_gene: TRBV5-4
j_gene: TRBJ1-1
abundance: .

CDR3nt: TGTGCCAGCAGGGTAAGACAGTTACTGAACACTGAAGCTTTCTTT
CDR3aa: CASRVRQLLNTEAFF
d_gene: .
v_gene: TRBV2
j_gene: TRBJ1-1
abundance: .

CDR3nt: TGTGCCAGCTCACCAGACCGGTCGGCGGCAGGGTCTGGAAACACCATATATTTT
CDR3aa: CASSPDRSAAGSGNTIYF
d_gene: .
v_gene: TRBV18
j_gene: TRBJ1-3
abundance: .

CDR3nt: TGCGCCAGCAGCCAAGGATGGCAGCGCAACACTGAAGCTTTCTTT
CDR3aa: CASSQGWQRNTEAFF
d_gene: .
v_gene: TRBV4-1
j_gene: TRBJ1-1
abundance: few

CDR3nt: TGTGCCAGCAGTTTTGGAGGGGACGAGCAGTACTTC
CDR3aa: CASSFGGDEQYF
d_gene: .
v_gene: TRBV12-3/TRBV12-4
j_gene: TRBJ2-7
abundance: .

CDR3nt: TGTGCCAGCTCACCGGTACTAGCGAGTAGCACAGATACGCAGTATTTT
CDR3aa: CASSPVLASSTDTQYF
d_gene: TRBD2
v_gene: TRBV18
j_gene: TRBJ2-3
abundance: .

CDR3nt: TGCGCCAGCAGCTCTTCGGACAGGGCTACGAACACCGGGGAGCTGTTTTTT
CDR3aa: CASSSSDRATNTGELFF
d_gene: TRBD1
v_gene: TRBV5-1
j_gene: TRBJ2-2
abundance: .

CDR3nt: TGTGCCAGCAGCCAAGATTACCAGAGCGGCCAAGAGACCCAGTACTTC
CDR3aa: CASSQDYQSGQETQYF
d_gene: .
v_gene: TRBV4-2
j_gene: TRBJ2-5
abundance: .

CDR3nt: TGTGCCAGCAGCTCCGGACAGGGCCGTTACAATGAGCAGTTCTTC
CDR3aa: CASSSGQGRYNEQFF
d_gene: TRBD1
v_gene: TRBV11-2
j_gene: TRBJ2-1
abundance: .

CDR3nt: TGTGCCAGCAGCAGCAGGGGGTTTGGTGGCTACACCTTC
CDR3aa: CASSSRGFGGYTF
d_gene: TRBD1
v_gene: TRBV5-6
j_gene: TRBJ1-2
abundance: .

CDR3nt: TGTGCCAGCAGCCTACAGACAGGTTGGAATCAGCCCCAGCATTTT
CDR3aa: CASSLQTGWNQPQHF
d_gene: .
v_gene: TRBV7-6
j_gene: TRBJ1-5
abundance: .

CDR3nt: TGCAGCGTCCCGACAGGGAACTATGGCTACACCTTC
CDR3aa: CSVPTGNYGYTF
d_gene: TRBD1
v_gene: TRBV29-1
j_gene: TRBJ1-2
abundance: .

CDR3nt: TGTGCCAGCAGGAGACAGGGCTACGAGCAGTACTTC
CDR3aa: CASRRQGYEQYF
d_gene: TRBD1
v_gene: TRBV6-1
j_gene: TRBJ2-7
abundance: once

CDR3nt: TGTGCCAGCAGCGTAGACAGGGACACAGATACGCAGTATTTT
CDR3aa: CASSVDRDTDTQYF
d_gene: .
v_gene: TRBV9
j_gene: TRBJ2-3
abundance: .

CDR3nt: TGTGCCAGCACCTCCGAAGTCTCCGGCTATGGCTACACCTTC
CDR3aa: CASTSEVSGYGYTF
d_gene: .
v_gene: TRBV7-2
j_gene: TRBJ1-2
abundance: .

CDR3nt: TGTGCCAGCAGCTTGTTCAGATACTCTGGGGCCAACGTCCTGACTTTC
CDR3aa: CASSLFRYSGANVLTF
d_gene: .
v_gene: TRBV5-6
j_gene: TRBJ2-6
abundance: .

CDR3nt: TGTGCCAGCAGTTACTGGAGCGCCGGGGAGCTGTTTTTT
CDR3aa: CASSYWSAGELFF
d_gene: .
v_gene: TRBV2
j_gene: TRBJ2-2
abundance: .

CDR3nt: TGTGCCAGCAGTGACAGGACAGAGGGGTCTGAAGCTTTCTTT
CDR3aa: CASSDRTEGSEAFF
d_gene: .
v_gene: TRBV25-1
j_gene: TRBJ1-1
abundance: .

CDR3nt: TGTGCCAGCAGTGAACAGGGCGGGAGAGGCTACGAGCAGTACTTC
CDR3aa: CASSEQGGRGYEQYF
d_gene: TRBD2
v_gene: TRBV6-1
j_gene: TRBJ2-7
abundance: .

CDR3nt: TGCGCCAGCAGCCCAAGACAGGGTGGTACTAATGAAAAACTGTTTTTT
CDR3aa: CASSPRQGGTNEKLFF
d_gene: TRBD1
v_gene: TRBV5-1
j_gene: TRBJ1-4
abundance: .

CDR3nt: TGTGCCACCGAAACTCAGGGGAACACTGAAGCTTTCTTT
CDR3aa: CATETQGNTEAFF
d_gene: .
v_gene: TRBV2
j_gene: TRBJ1-1
abundance: .

CDR3nt: TGTGCCAGCAGTTACACGGGGGAATATCAGCCCCAGCATTTT
CDR3aa: CASSYTGEYQPQHF
d_gene: .
v_gene: TRBV6-6
j_gene: TRBJ1-5
abundance: .

CDR3nt: TGTGCCAGCAGTGGGTTTAACAGGGGGCGCCGCGCCTACACCTTC
CDR3aa: CASSGFNRGRRAYTF
d_gene: TRBD1
v_gene: TRBV6-1
j_gene: TRBJ1-2
abundance: .

CDR3nt: TGTGCCAGCAGCTTAGTCAATTTCTGGCTAGCCGGAACCGCGAAATACGAGCAGTACTTC
CDR3aa: CASSLVNFWLAGTAKYEQYF
d_gene: .
v_gene: TRBV7-8
j_gene: TRBJ2-7
abundance: .

CDR3nt: TGTGCCAGCTCACGACGAACCACCTCGGGGGAGACCCAGTACTTC
CDR3aa: CASSRRTTSGETQYF
d_gene: .
v_gene: TRBV18
j_gene: TRBJ2-5
abundance: .

CDR3nt: TGTGCCAGCAGCGTAGGCGGCAGCTCCTACGAGCAGTACTTC
CDR3aa: CASSVGGSSYEQYF
d_gene: .
v_gene: TRBV9
j_gene: TRBJ2-7
abundance: .

CDR3nt: TGTGCCAGCAGCTTCCCGGGACAGGGGTTGGGGACTGAAGCTTTCTTT
CDR3aa: CASSFPGQGLGTEAFF
d_gene: TRBD1
v_gene: TRBV5-4
j_gene: TRBJ1-1
abundance: once

CDR3nt: TGTGCCAGCAGCTTACTACAGGGGACTTTTAACTATGGCTACACCTTC
CDR3aa: CASSLLQGTFNYGYTF
d_gene: TRBD1
v_gene: TRBV5-5
j_gene: TRBJ1-2
abundance: .

CDR3nt: TGTGCCAGCAGGCCTAGGGGCGGGGAGCTGTTTTTT
CDR3aa: CASRPRGGELFF
d_gene: .
v_gene: TRBV6-5
j_gene: TRBJ2-2
abundance: .

CDR3nt: TGTGCCAGCAGTTACTCGACAGCCAGCTACGAGCAGTACTTC
CDR3aa: CASSYSTASYEQYF
d_gene: .
v_gene: TRBV28
j_gene: TRBJ2-7
abundance: .

CDR3nt: TGTGCCATCAGTGAGAGGCTGCTAGACTACACCTTC
CDR3aa: CAISERLLDYTF
d_gene: .
v_gene: TRBV10-3
j_gene: TRBJ1-2
abundance: .

CDR3nt: TGTGCCAGCTCACCCTTGGAGGTAACCGGTACCGGGGAGCTGTTTTTT
CDR3aa: CASSPLEVTGTGELFF
d_gene: .
v_gene: TRBV18
j_gene: TRBJ2-2
abundance: .

CDR3nt: TGTGCCAGCAGCCCGGGACTCCTGGAAGCAAACATTCAGTACTTC
CDR3aa: CASSPGLLEANIQYF
d_gene: .
v_gene: TRBV7-8
j_gene: TRBJ2-4
abundance: .

CDR3nt: TGTGCCAGCAGAGCCCAGGGGACTGGAAACACCATATATTTT
CDR3aa: CASRAQGTGNTIYF
d_gene: .
v_gene: TRBV28
j_gene: TRBJ1-3
abundance: .